The present T cell receptor (beta chain) was sequenced within a study of T cells and Merkel cell carcinoma outcomes. Study results and limitations: Repertoire plus T-cell density reportedly predicted Merkel cell carcinoma outcomes.

As to this clone: What it binds is unknown.

Clones were sequenced by immunoSEQ multiplex PCR, and TCRdb holds only the in-frame ones, with some missing. The sample holds some 19,000 clones, over 75% seen once. The TCR originated in a human donor with Merkel cell carcinoma. The sequenced sample was tumor tissue from Merkel cell carcinoma.

The CDR3 nucleotides read TGTGCCAGCAGTTTAAGGGCTCGGTGGGAGACCCAGTACTTC. Its translation is CASSLRARWETQYF. V and J are TRBV28 and TRBJ2-5; D not certain. Germline V gene data show CDR1 as MDHEN and CDR2 as SYDVKM. V lost 2 bases and J 5 bases, leaving 12 bases between the germline ends. The CDR3 contains 14 residues.